Listed here are 14 T cell receptor beta chains from one sample, sequenced in a study of naive and memory T cell subsets (dated by TCRdb to about 2017). Study-wide findings and limitations: A few larger clonotypes were present in naive repertoires, particularly the CD8 repertoires, and these clonotypes were possibly memory cells re-expressing CD45RA.

Libraries came from UMI-ligation and nested PCR. The sample was run on an Illumina MiSeq. The beta constant-region primer consisted of an equimolar mixture of two oligonucleotides that together covered TRBC1 and TRBC2. Four rounds of PCR, combining the SP2 primer with nested alpha and beta constant-region primers, were used to amplify the ligated cDNA. TCRdb reprocessed the public reads (quality trimming at Q25 with fastp, clone calling with MiXCR) and kept in-frame beta chains. Identical CDR3 proteins give one entry, which carries the most common genes and DNA. This sample comprises more than 120,000 distinct CDR3 sequences, 15% to 25% of them detected only once. The top ten clones comprise 0.55% to 0.75% of the sample. No cognate antigen is known for these TCRs. Sequencing used naive CD8+ T cells from blood. Sample cell subset or site, as interpreted from the label and publication: naive T cells, CD45RA high CD27+. Source of these receptors: a human donor in good health.

This CDR3 reads CSARRVGGGVEKLFF. As DNA, the CDR3 is TGCAGTGCTCGCCGCGTTGGGGGTGGAGTTGAAAAACTGTTTTTT. The chain recombines TRBV20-1 with TRBJ1-4, with D tentatively TRBD1 (5 bases). The CDR3 totals 15 residues. V lost 5 bases and J lost 7, with 20 bases in between. Germline V CDR1 and CDR2: DFQATT, SNEGSKA (reference sequence).

This clonotype was observed a few times. The V call is TRBV20-1, the J call TRBJ2-5; D is unclear. The ends were cut back, 4 bases at V and 1 base at J, with 13 bases in the middle. The CDR3 has 14 amino acids. Germline loops: CDR1 DFQATT, CDR2 SNEGSKA (reference sequence). The CDR3 loop reads CSANPVDPQETQYF. CDR3 DNA: TGCAGTGCTAACCCAGTAGATCCCCAAGAGACCCAGTACTTC.

The chain joins TRBV28 to TRBJ1-1; 11 nucleotides match TRBD1. In germline, CDR1 is MDHEN, CDR2 SYDVKM. J was trimmed by 11 bases and V by 3 bases; bases with no gene match: 14. CDR3 length: 16 residues. The CDR3 sequence is CASSFGHWTGGAGAFF. The CDR3 DNA reads TGTGCCAGCAGTTTCGGACATTGGACAGGGGGCGCCGGGGCTTTCTTT.

The V and J genes are TRBV6-2 or TRBV6-3 and TRBJ2-3, with 9 bases lining up with TRBD2. The CDR3 spans 16 residues. V shed 4 bases, J shed 2 bases, and the junction held 7 bases outside the gene matches. Germline V CDR1 and CDR2: MNHEY, SVGEGT. CDR3 coding DNA: TGTGCCAGCAGTTCGTCTAGCGGGGCGTCCACAGATACGCAGTATTTT. Residues: CASSSSSGASTDTQYF.

This clonotype was picked up a small number of times. V and J are TRBV29-1 and TRBJ2-1, with TRBD1 identical over 7 bases. V was pared by 7 bases and J by 8 bases, with 8 bases of the junction left unmatched. Germline V CDR1 and CDR2: SQVTM, ANQGSEA. The CDR3 is 12 residues long. CDR3 protein: CSDSPTGHEQFF. The CDR3 coding sequence is TGCAGCGACTCCCCGACAGGGCATGAGCAGTTCTTC.

There are many counts of this clonotype. The V gene is TRBV27, the J gene TRBJ1-5, with a possible D match to TRBD1 (6 bases). This CDR3 contains 16 residues. Germline loops: CDR1 MNHEY, CDR2 SMNVEV (reference sequence). Deletions cut 5 bases from V and 1 base from J, with 15 bases between. The CDR3 protein is CASSGGGRGSNQPQHF. Written as DNA, the CDR3 is TGTGCCAGCAGTGGAGGGGGAAGGGGGAGCAATCAGCCCCAGCATTTT.

The rearrangement joins TRBV4-3 to TRBJ2-6; possible D gene TRBD2, 5 bases. The V end was cut by 0 bases, the J end by 0 bases, with 6 bases between. The CDR3 consists of 16 residues. In germline, CDR1 is LGHNA, CDR2 YSLEER. The CDR3 DNA reads TGCGCCAGCAGCCAAGATCGGGGCTCTGGGGCCAACGTCCTGACTTTC. It yields the protein CASSQDRGSGANVLTF.

The rearrangement joins TRBV28 to TRBJ2-7, with no clear D. Germline V gives CDR1 MDHEN, CDR2 SYDVKM. The length of the CDR3 is 12 residues. V gave up 4 bases and J gave up 3 bases, with 7 bases separating them. The CDR3 spells CASSSHHYEQYF. The CDR3, as DNA: TGTGCCAGCAGTTCCCACCACTACGAGCAGTACTTC.

The chain couples TRBV5-1 to TRBJ2-2, with a weak D call TRBD2 (5 bases). The V end was cut by 0 bases, the J end by 7 bases, with 10 bases between. CDR3 size: 14 residues. Per germline, CDR1 SGHRS and CDR2 YFSETQ. The DNA of the CDR3 is TGCGCCAGCAGCTTGGCCAGCGAGGGCGGGGAGCTGTTTTTT. As protein: CASSLASEGGELFF.

This clonotype turned up a few times. The rearrangement joins TRBV28 to TRBJ2-7, with 8 positions matching TRBD2. V gave up 4 bases and J gave up 1 base; unmatched junction bases: 3. This CDR3 contains 14 residues. Germline CDR1 reads MDHEN; CDR2 reads SYDVKM. CDR3 in DNA: TGTGCCAGCAGTTACGGACTAGCTTCCTACGAGCAGTACTTC. The encoded protein is CASSYGLASYEQYF.

The genes are TRBV6-5 and TRBJ1-1, with D possibly being TRBD1 (6 bases). This CDR3 region has 14 residues. Between the trimmed V and J ends, which lost 5 bases and 3 bases, there was a span of 13 bases. Germline V gene sequence: CDR1 MNHEY, CDR2 SVGAGI. The CDR3 here is CASSLIQGYTEAFF. For the CDR3, the DNA is TGTGCCAGCAGTCTCATCCAGGGGTACACTGAAGCTTTCTTT.

Here the CDR3 reads CASSLEVPESSYEQYF. The CDR3 nucleotides are TGTGCCAGCAGCTTAGAAGTTCCGGAGAGCTCCTACGAGCAGTACTTC. This rearrangement joins TRBV11-2 to TRBJ2-7; D is ambiguous. This CDR3 is 16 amino acids long. Trimming took off 0 bases at V and 0 bases at J, with 12 bases between the two ends. Germline CDR1 is SGHAT and CDR2 is FQNNGV.

This clonotype was detected only a few times. The J gene is TRBJ2-3, the V gene TRBV6-5, with 12 bases aligning to TRBD2. The V and J ends lost 6 bases and 6 bases, in that order; junction bases with no gene match: 7. CDR1 and CDR2 (germline): MNHEY, SVGAGI. The CDR3 has 15 residues. CDR3 nucleotides: TGTGCCAGCAGCCCCGGACTAGCGGGACCCGATACGCAGTATTTT. This translates into CASSPGLAGPDTQYF.

This clonotype was detected a few times. The chain combines TRBV29-1 with TRBJ2-7, with D tentatively TRBD1 (6 bases). V shed 6 bases and J shed 3 bases, with 24 bases lying between them. The CDR3 sequence is 16 residues long. The V gene's germline CDR1 is SQVTM and CDR2 ANQGSEA. CDR3 amino acids: CSVVFSGQGTFYEQYF. In DNA form, the CDR3 reads TGCAGCGTCGTCTTTTCCGGGCAGGGGACATTCTACGAGCAGTACTTC.